Reported below is one T cell receptor beta chain. What it recognizes is unknown. Germline lookup yields CDR1 MNHEY and CDR2 SVGAGI. This CDR3 has 13 amino acids. V lost 8 bases and J lost 8, with 17 bases in between. TCRdb's table, derived via immunoSEQ multiplex PCR, lists solely in-frame clones and lacks some. The table lists around 33,000 clones, roughly 77% of them singletons. This sample was included in a study of STAT5B mutations in CD4+ large granular lymphocyte leukemia. Findings of the study overall: 25% of private leukemic clonotypes occurred rarely in other patients' non-leukemic repertoires. 8/27 top patient clones versus 2/35 control clones were TRBV06-family.

The specimen was CD4+ T cells from blood buffy coats. V is TRBV6-5 and J is TRBJ2-3; possible D gene TRBD2, 6 bases. The TCR sequence derives from a human donor in good health. The CDR3 sequence: CASWDGRYGTQYF. The CDR3 nucleotides read TGTGCCAGCTGGGACGGGAGATATGGTACGCAGTATTTT.